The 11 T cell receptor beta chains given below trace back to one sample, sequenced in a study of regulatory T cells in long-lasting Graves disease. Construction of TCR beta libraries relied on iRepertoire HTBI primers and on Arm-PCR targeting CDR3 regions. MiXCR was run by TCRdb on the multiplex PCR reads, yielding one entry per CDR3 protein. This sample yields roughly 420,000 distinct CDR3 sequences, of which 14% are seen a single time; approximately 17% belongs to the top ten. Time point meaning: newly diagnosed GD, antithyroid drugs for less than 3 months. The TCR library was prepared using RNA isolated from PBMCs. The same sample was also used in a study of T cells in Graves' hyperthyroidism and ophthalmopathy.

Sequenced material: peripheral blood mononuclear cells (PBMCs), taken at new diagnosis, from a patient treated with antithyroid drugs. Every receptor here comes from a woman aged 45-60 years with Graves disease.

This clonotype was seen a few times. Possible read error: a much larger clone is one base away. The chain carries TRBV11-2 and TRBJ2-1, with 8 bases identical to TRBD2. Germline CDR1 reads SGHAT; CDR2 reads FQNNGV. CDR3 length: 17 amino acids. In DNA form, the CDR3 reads TGTGCCAGCAGCCCTTTCAGACCAGCGGGAGAATACAATAAGCAGTTCTTC. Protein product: CASSPFRPAGEYNKQFF.

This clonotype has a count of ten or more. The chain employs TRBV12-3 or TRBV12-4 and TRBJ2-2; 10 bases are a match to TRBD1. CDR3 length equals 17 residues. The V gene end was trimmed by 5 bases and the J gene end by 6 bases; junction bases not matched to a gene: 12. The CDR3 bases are TGTGCCAGCAGTCCGCCCCCCGGGACAGGGGCCGCCGGGGAGCTGTTTTTT. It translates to CASSPPPGTGAAGELFF.

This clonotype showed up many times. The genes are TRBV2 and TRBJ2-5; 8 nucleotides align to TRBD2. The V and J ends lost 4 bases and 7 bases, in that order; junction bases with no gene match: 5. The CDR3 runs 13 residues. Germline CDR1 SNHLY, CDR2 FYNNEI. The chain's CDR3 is CASSVEAGGTQYF. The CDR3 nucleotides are TGTGCCAGCAGTGTCGAGGCGGGGGGGACCCAGTACTTC.

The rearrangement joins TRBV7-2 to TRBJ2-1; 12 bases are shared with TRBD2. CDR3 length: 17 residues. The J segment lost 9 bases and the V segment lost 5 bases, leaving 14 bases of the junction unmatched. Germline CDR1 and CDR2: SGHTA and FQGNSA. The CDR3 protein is CASSGPGLAGPFGEQFF. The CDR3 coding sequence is TGTGCCAGCAGCGGACCGGGACTAGCGGGTCCATTCGGTGAGCAGTTCTTC.

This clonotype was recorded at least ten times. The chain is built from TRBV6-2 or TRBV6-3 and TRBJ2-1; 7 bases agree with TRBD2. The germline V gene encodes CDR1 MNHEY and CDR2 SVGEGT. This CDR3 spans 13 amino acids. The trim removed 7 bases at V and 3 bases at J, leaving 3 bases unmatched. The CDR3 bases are TGTGCCAGCAAGGGGACTAACTACAATGAGCAGTTCTTC. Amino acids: CASKGTNYNEQFF.

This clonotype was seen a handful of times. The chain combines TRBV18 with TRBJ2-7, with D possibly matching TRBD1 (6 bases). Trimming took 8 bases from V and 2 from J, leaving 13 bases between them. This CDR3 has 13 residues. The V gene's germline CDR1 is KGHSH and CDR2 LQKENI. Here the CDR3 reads CASAQQGTYEQYF. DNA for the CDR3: TGTGCCAGCGCACAACAGGGAACCTACGAGCAGTACTTC. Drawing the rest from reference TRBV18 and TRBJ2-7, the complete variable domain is NAGVMQNPRHLVRRRGQEARLRCSPMKGHSHVYWYRQLPEEGLKFMVYLQKENIIDESGMPKERFSAEFPKEGPSILRIQQVVRGDSAAYFCASAQQGTYEQYFGPGTRLTVT.

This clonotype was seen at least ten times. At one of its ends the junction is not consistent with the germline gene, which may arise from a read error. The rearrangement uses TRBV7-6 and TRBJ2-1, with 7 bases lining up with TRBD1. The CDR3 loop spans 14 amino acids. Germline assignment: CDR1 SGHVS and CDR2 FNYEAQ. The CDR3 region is CASTLPQGDNEQFF. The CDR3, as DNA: TGTGCCAGCACCTTACCCCAGGGGGACAATGAGCAGTTCTTC.

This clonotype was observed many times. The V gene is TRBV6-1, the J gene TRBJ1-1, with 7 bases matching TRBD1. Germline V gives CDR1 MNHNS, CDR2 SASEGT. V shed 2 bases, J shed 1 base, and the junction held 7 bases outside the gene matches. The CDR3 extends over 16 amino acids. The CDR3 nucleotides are TGTGCCAGCAGTGAAAGGAGGGGGCTAGGGAACACTGAAGCTTTCTTT. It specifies CASSERRGLGNTEAFF.

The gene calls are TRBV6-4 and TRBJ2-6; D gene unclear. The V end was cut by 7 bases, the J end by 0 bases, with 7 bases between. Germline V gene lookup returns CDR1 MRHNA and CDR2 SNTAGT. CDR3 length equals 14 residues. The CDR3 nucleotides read TGTGCCAGCACTCCAGACTCTGGGGCCAACGTCCTGACTTTC. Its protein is CASTPDSGANVLTF.

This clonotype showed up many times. The CDR3 spells CAIGTSTGTEAFF. Written as DNA, the CDR3 is TGTGCCATCGGGACATCGACCGGCACTGAAGCTTTCTTT. The chain joins TRBV10-3 to TRBJ1-1, with D possibly TRBD1 on 6 matching bases. Trimming took 8 bases from V and 4 from J, leaving 14 bases between them. Germline V gene data show CDR1 as ENHRY and CDR2 as SYGVKD. The CDR3 runs 13 residues.

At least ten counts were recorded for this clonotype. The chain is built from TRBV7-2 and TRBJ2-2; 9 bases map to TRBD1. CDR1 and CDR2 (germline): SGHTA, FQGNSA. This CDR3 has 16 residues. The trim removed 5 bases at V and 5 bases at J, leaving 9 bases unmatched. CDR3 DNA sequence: TGTGCCAGCAGCATTGCGGGACAGGGCTGGACCGGGGAGCTGTTTTTT. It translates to CASSIAGQGWTGELFF.